This entry lists 18 T cell receptor beta chains sequenced from one sample in a study of vaccination and CD4 T cells after COVID-19. Stated treatment: approximately 10-day PBMC culture with coronavirus spike peptide pools or control peptides (ViraFEST assay). The assay that was used to sequence DNA from cultured CD4+ T cells was the Oncomine TCR Beta short-read assay. TCRdb analysed the PCR reads with MiXCR anew, one entry per CDR3 protein. The sample includes some 8,400 distinct CDR3 sequences, approximately 48% of them seen just once. These receptors have no identified antigens. Sequenced input: CD4+ T cells from blood, cultured in vitro. All receptors derive from a human donor who had recovered from COVID-19.

The rearrangement uses TRBV27 and TRBJ1-5, with D maybe TRBD1 (5 bases). V lost 3 bases, J lost 9 bases, and 12 bases lay in between. Germline lookup yields CDR1 MNHEY and CDR2 SMNVEV (reference sequence). The CDR3 loop spans 13 amino acids. The CDR3 nucleotides are TGTGCCAGCAGTTTTAACAGGTTAGGGCCCCAGCATTTT. Translated: CASSFNRLGPQHF.

V and J are TRBV15 and TRBJ1-5, with TRBD1 matching over 8 bases. The CDR3 covers 16 residues. The V segment lost 8 bases and the J segment 0 bases; nucleotides outside the gene matches: 9. Germline CDR1 is LNHNV and CDR2 is YYDKDF (reference sequence). CDR3 amino acids: CATSDRALYSNQPQHF. The CDR3 DNA reads TGTGCCACCTCGGACAGGGCACTTTATAGCAATCAGCCCCAGCATTTT.

The chain recombines TRBV24-1 with TRBJ1-2; 9 nucleotides agree with TRBD1. Germline values: CDR1 KGHDR, CDR2 SFDVKD. V lost 4 bases, J lost 6 bases, and 5 bases stayed unmatched. This CDR3 region has 14 residues. For the CDR3, the DNA is TGTGCCACCAGTGACCCCGGGACAGGGAATGGCTACACCTTC. As protein: CATSDPGTGNGYTF.

In its sample, this clonotype was seen a few times. This CDR3 is CSASGRDRANTGELFF. The CDR3 coding sequence is TGCAGTGCTAGTGGTAGGGACAGGGCGAACACCGGGGAGCTGTTTTTT. This chain connects TRBV20-1 to TRBJ2-2; TRBD1 aligns across 9 bases. CDR1 and CDR2 from the germline V gene are DFQATT and SNEGSKA (reference sequence). V shed 3 bases and J 0 bases; nucleotides not matched to a gene: 5. The CDR3 contains 16 residues.

The chain carries TRBV5-4 and TRBJ1-2, with 11 bases lining up with TRBD1. This CDR3 comprises 13 residues. From germline, CDR1 is SGHNT and CDR2 YYREEE (reference sequence). V shed 4 bases and J 7 bases; nucleotides not matched to a gene: 3. CDR3 DNA: TGTGCCAGCAGCCTGGACAGGGGGCCTGGCTACACCTTC. Protein: CASSLDRGPGYTF.

The V and J genes are TRBV19 and TRBJ2-5; TRBD2 might be the D (5 bases). This CDR3 has 14 residues. Trimming pared 1 base from V and 0 bases from J, leaving 6 bases between. From germline, CDR1 is LNHDA and CDR2 SQIVND (reference sequence). In DNA form, the CDR3 reads TGTGCCAGTAGTATAGTCGGGAACCAAGAGACCCAGTACTTC. It is translated as CASSIVGNQETQYF.

The CDR3 loop is CASSHPPTTYNSPLHF. In DNA form, the CDR3 reads TGTGCCAGCAGTCATCCCCCCACCACCTATAATTCACCCCTCCACTTT. The genes are TRBV6-1 and TRBJ1-6; D remains ambiguous. V lost 5 bases to trimming and J lost 2 bases, with 13 bases between them. The germline gives CDR1 MNHNS, CDR2 SASEGT. The CDR3 sequence is 16 residues long.

V is TRBV5-1 and J is TRBJ2-1; 7 positions agree with TRBD1. Germline CDR1 and CDR2: SGHRS and YFSETQ. This CDR3 is built from 16 residues. V lost 4 bases to trimming and J lost 4 bases; unmatched junction nucleotides: 11. The CDR3 nucleotides read TGCGCCAGCAGCGTCACAGGGGCCGTCCTATACAATGAGCAGTTCTTC. This sequence encodes CASSVTGAVLYNEQFF. The entire variable domain, with the rest obtained from reference TRBV5-1 and TRBJ2-1, is as follows: KAGVTQTPRYLIKTRGQQVTLSCSPISGHRSVSWYQQTPGQGLQFLFEYFSETQRNKGNFPGRFSGRQFSNSRSEMNVSTLELGDSALYLCASSVTGAVLYNEQFFGPGTRLTVL.

This clonotype was recorded only once. The chain couples TRBV19 to TRBJ1-4; D is possibly TRBD1 (5 bases). Trimming took off 6 bases at V and 8 bases at J, with 10 bases between the two ends. The CDR3 loop spans 12 amino acids. Per the germline V gene, CDR1 is LNHDA and CDR2 is SQIVND (reference sequence). The CDR3 sequence: CASSPREEKLFF. CDR3 bases: TGTGCCAGTAGCCCCAGGGAGGAAAAACTGTTTTTT.

This clonotype has just one count. This chain joins TRBV25-1 and TRBJ2-1; 12 positions agree with TRBD1. The CDR3 consists of 14 residues. V shed 8 bases, J shed 4 bases, and the junction held 3 bases outside the gene matches. The V gene's germline CDR1 is MGHDK and CDR2 SYGVNS. CDR3 sequence reads: CASGGQGAYNEQFF. The CDR3 DNA reads as TGTGCCAGCGGGGGACAGGGGGCATACAATGAGCAGTTCTTC.

The chain joins TRBV6-2 or TRBV6-3 to TRBJ2-7; 7 bases agree with TRBD2. CDR1 and CDR2 from the germline V gene are MNHEY and SVGEGT. Trimming at V came to 2 bases and at J to 4 bases, leaving 17 bases not matched to a gene. The CDR3 totals 18 residues. CDR3 in amino acids: CASSYPRGSGLKRYEQYF. CDR3 DNA: TGTGCCAGCAGTTACCCCCGTGGTAGCGGGCTTAAACGATACGAGCAGTACTTC.

This clonotype was observed a single time. The V call is TRBV6-1, the J call TRBJ1-2; perhaps TRBD1 as D (6 bases). CDR1 and CDR2 (germline): MNHNS, SASEGT. The CDR3 is 16 residues long. Between the trimmed V and J ends, which lost 5 bases and 4 bases, there was a span of 20 bases. The chain's CDR3 is CASSLRWGLLGYGYTF. The CDR3, as DNA: TGTGCCAGCAGTCTCCGGTGGGGGCTATTGGGCTATGGCTACACCTTC.

The chain recombines TRBV7-9 with TRBJ1-1; D uncertain. This CDR3 comprises 15 residues. The germline gives CDR1 SEHNR, CDR2 FQNEAQ (reference sequence). Trimming stripped 7 bases from V and 4 bases from J, with 19 bases between. The CDR3 reads CASTRPLRESTEAFF. The CDR3, as DNA: TGTGCCAGCACCCGACCGCTACGAGAGAGCACTGAAGCTTTCTTT.

Here the CDR3 reads CASRAGRGGGYGYTF. CDR3 bases: TGTGCCAGCAGGGCCGGGAGAGGGGGAGGCTATGGCTACACCTTC. V gene TRBV2 combines with J gene TRBJ1-2; TRBD1 might be the D (6 bases). The CDR3 loop spans 15 amino acids. CDR1 and CDR2 (germline): SNHLY, FYNNEI. V was shortened by 6 bases and J by 4 bases, with 18 bases between the two germline ends. The entire variable domain, with the rest obtained from reference TRBV2 and TRBJ1-2, is as follows: EPEVTQTPSHQVTQMGQEVILRCVPISNHLYFYWYRQILGQKVEFLVSFYNNEISEKSEIFDDQFSVERPDGSNFTLKIRSTKLEDSAMYFCASRAGRGGGYGYTFGSGTRLTVV.

This clonotype is termed large (0.1 to 1%). This chain connects TRBV10-3 to TRBJ2-7, with D perhaps assigned TRBD1 or TRBD2 (6 bases each). The CDR3 contains 13 residues. The ends were cut back, 2 bases at V and 5 bases at J, with 10 bases in the middle. Germline CDR1 ENHRY, CDR2 SYGVKD. DNA of the CDR3: TGTGCCATCAGTGAGCGGGGGCAGGACGAGCAGTACTTC. Translation gives CAISERGQDEQYF.

This chain connects TRBV5-1 to TRBJ2-2; 7 bases align to TRBD1. Trimming cost V 0 bases and J 5 bases; bases outside gene matches: 7. CDR3 size: 16 residues. Germline V CDR1 and CDR2: SGHRS, YFSETQ. The CDR3 sequence: CASSLADRVETGELFF. The CDR3 DNA sequence: TGCGCCAGCAGCTTGGCTGACAGGGTAGAGACCGGGGAGCTGTTTTTT.

The CDR3 sequence: CASRLEGGYTF. The CDR3 bases are TGCGCCAGCCGTTTGGAAGGAGGCTACACCTTC. The rearrangement uses TRBV5-1 and TRBJ1-2; D gene ambiguous. CDR1 is SGHRS and CDR2 is YFSETQ in the germline V gene. The CDR3 has 11 residues. Between the trimmed V and J ends, which lost 7 bases and 8 bases, there was a span of 12 bases.

The rearrangement links TRBV2 to TRBJ1-1; D remains unclear. The V gene lost 1 base and the J gene lost 1 base, with 4 bases spanning the gap. Germline V CDR1 and CDR2: SNHLY, FYNNEI. This CDR3 is 13 amino acids long. CDR3 residues: CASSEGPNTEAFF. DNA of the CDR3: TGTGCCAGCAGTGAAGGACCGAACACTGAAGCTTTCTTT.